Presented here are 16 T cell receptor beta chains from one specimen sequenced in a study of somatic mutations in cytotoxic T cells in rheumatoid arthritis. Repertoires were generated with immunoSEQ multiplex PCR, while TCRdb's copy carries only in-frame clones and drops some. Of 20,000 to 25,000 clones in the sample, roughly 84% were seen once. The specimen sequenced was CD8+ T cells sorted from blood. These receptors all come from a woman aged 50 to 65 in good health.

The CDR3: CASSLGQGITGELFF. CDR3 in DNA: TGTGCCAGCAGCTTAGGACAGGGTATCACCGGGGAGCTGTTTTTT. The chain couples TRBV7-2 to TRBJ2-2; 7 bases are shared with TRBD1. The germline V gene has CDR1 SGHTA and CDR2 FQGNSA. The V gene end was trimmed by 1 base and the J gene end by 4 bases; junction bases not matched to a gene: 3. The CDR3 is 15 amino acids.

V usage is TRBV6-1 and J usage is TRBJ2-7; 10 bases agree with TRBD1. In germline, CDR1 is MNHNS, CDR2 SASEGT. The CDR3 loop spans 15 amino acids. After removal of 4 bases from V and 5 bases from J, the junction contained 8 bases not matched to a gene. In DNA, the CDR3 is TGTGCCAGCAGTGCCGGGACAGGGGCCCCTGACGAGCAGTACGTC. Amino acid sequence: CASSAGTGAPDEQYV.

This sequence joins TRBV5-8 and TRBJ1-1, with 11 bases aligning to TRBD1. The CDR3 sequence is 19 residues long. Losses at the gene ends were 4 bases for V and 5 bases for J; bases not matched to a gene: 19. The V gene's germline CDR1 is SGHTS and CDR2 YDEGEE. CDR3 loop: CASSQGQGALIWLFTEAFF. The CDR3 coding sequence is TGTGCCAGCAGCCAAGGACAGGGGGCGTTGATTTGGCTGTTTACTGAAGCTTTCTTT.

The genes are TRBV28 and TRBJ1-2; TRBD1 matches 7 bases. The germline gives CDR1 MDHEN, CDR2 SYDVKM. V lost 3 bases and J lost 0; bases outside the gene matches: 7. The CDR3 consists of 16 residues. CDR3 protein: CASSFRDRLTNYGYTF. The CDR3 DNA reads TGTGCCAGCAGTTTTCGGGACAGACTTACTAACTATGGCTACACCTTC.

The CDR3 nucleotides read TGCGCCAGCAGCCACGATATAGCCAAAAACATTCAGTACTTC. This sequence encodes CASSHDIAKNIQYF. V is TRBV4-1 and J is TRBJ2-4; D is ambiguous. This CDR3 region has 14 residues. The germline V gene encodes CDR1 MGHRA and CDR2 YSYEKL. Deletions cut 3 bases from V and 0 bases from J, with 6 bases between.

The CDR3 spells CASSIGLQGANTEAFF. The CDR3 bases are TGTGCCAGTAGTATAGGCCTACAGGGGGCGAACACTGAAGCTTTCTTT. The chain carries TRBV19 and TRBJ1-1; 9 bases map to TRBD1. The CDR3 is 16 residues long. Germline V CDR1 and CDR2: LNHDA, SQIVND (reference sequence). The junction had 4 bases not matched to a gene; V was cut back by 1 base and J by 1 base.

This clone was detected once. The rearrangement joins TRBV2 to TRBJ2-3; 15 positions match TRBD2. The V segment lost 8 bases and the J segment 7 bases; nucleotides outside the gene matches: 10. This CDR3 is 16 amino acids long. Germline V lookup: CDR1 SNHLY, CDR2 FYNNEI. Here the CDR3 reads CASPRTSGGELNTQYF. The CDR3 region has the DNA TGTGCCAGCCCTAGGACTAGCGGGGGGGAATTGAATACGCAGTATTTT.

This chain joins TRBV7-9 and TRBJ2-7; D is unresolved. This CDR3 spans 12 amino acids. V was clipped by 6 bases and J by 7 bases, with 13 bases between them. From germline, CDR1 is SEHNR and CDR2 FQNEAQ (reference sequence). CDR3 amino acids: CASRQSIGEQYF. The CDR3 nucleotides are TGTGCCAGCAGGCAATCGATCGGGGAGCAGTACTTC.

This clone showed up just once. The V and J genes are TRBV5-6 and TRBJ2-5; D remains ambiguous. Germline V gene sequence: CDR1 SGHDT, CDR2 YYEEEE. V was shortened by 4 bases and J by 1 base, with 11 bases between the two germline ends. There are 14 residues in the CDR3. DNA of the CDR3: TGTGCCAGCAGCCTCCGCTGGTTCCAAGAGACCCAGTACTTC. This translates into CASSLRWFQETQYF.

V and J are TRBV9 and TRBJ2-3; 7 bases line up with TRBD2. The CDR3 consists of 17 residues. Unmatched junction bases numbered 12, after V lost 3 bases and J lost 2 bases. Germline lookup yields CDR1 SGDLS and CDR2 YYNGEE. The CDR3 here is CASSGPTGGPPTDTQYF. CDR3 sequence (DNA): TGTGCCAGCAGCGGGCCGACGGGGGGTCCTCCCACAGATACGCAGTATTTT.

The chain carries TRBV4-3 and TRBJ2-7, with D hard to call. Per the germline V gene, CDR1 is LGHNA and CDR2 is YSLEER. The V gene lost 0 bases and the J gene lost 5 bases, with 23 bases spanning the gap. This CDR3 is 18 amino acids long. CDR3 protein: CASSQDVLWGRSKDEQYF. The CDR3 nucleotides are TGCGCCAGCAGCCAAGATGTTCTATGGGGAAGGTCTAAGGACGAGCAGTACTTC.

V usage is TRBV18 and J usage is TRBJ2-7; D uncertain. V shed 4 bases and J shed 2 bases, with 12 bases lying between them. The germline CDR1 and CDR2 sequences are KGHSH and LQKENI. This CDR3 is built from 14 residues. The CDR3 DNA follows: TGTGCCAGCTCACTCAGGACGGTCCCCTACGAGCAGTACGTC. Translating gives CASSLRTVPYEQYV.

This chain uses TRBV4-1 with TRBJ1-2; 7 positions agree with TRBD1. V lost 1 base, J lost 0 bases, and 5 bases stayed unmatched. Looked up from germline, CDR1 is MGHRA and CDR2 is YSYEKL. The CDR3 has 16 residues. Written as DNA, the CDR3 is TGCGCCAGCAGCCAAGCGTCAGGGGGGACTAACTATGGCTACACCTTC. It translates to CASSQASGGTNYGYTF.

The J gene is TRBJ1-5, the V gene TRBV7-2; 8 nucleotides align to TRBD1. V was pared by 0 bases and J by 3 bases, with 4 bases of the junction left unmatched. The CDR3 extends over 16 amino acids. Germline V lookup: CDR1 SGHTA, CDR2 FQGNSA. The CDR3 DNA sequence: TGTGCCAGCAGCTTAGCGACAGGGGCATACAATCAGCCCCAGCATTTT. Translation: CASSLATGAYNQPQHF.

The CDR3 loop is CASSPSGRQSEAFF. The CDR3 DNA reads as TGTGCCAGCAGCCCTTCGGGAAGACAAAGCGAAGCTTTCTTT. The rearrangement joins TRBV9 to TRBJ1-1; D remains ambiguous. Germline V CDR1 and CDR2: SGDLS, YYNGEE. The CDR3 is 14 residues long. Trimming pared 4 bases from V and 8 bases from J, leaving 18 bases between.

The CDR3 region is CASKPGGNTEAFF. The CDR3, as DNA: TGTGCCAGCAAACCGGGGGGGAACACTGAAGCTTTCTTT. The chain couples TRBV28 to TRBJ1-1, with D maybe TRBD1 (5 bases). There are 13 residues in the CDR3. V lost 7 bases and J 1 base, leaving 10 bases between the germline ends. CDR1 and CDR2 from the germline V gene are MDHEN and SYDVKM.